Sequencing of this TCR beta chain was carried out in a study of Tregs in tolerant kidney transplant recipients. Unstimulated regulatory T cells (CD4+CD25+CD127-), CD4+CD25- non-regulatory cells, CD4 and CD8 cells were FACS-sorted from thawed PBMCs. Turning to this clone: Its antigen is unknown.

Generated by immunoSEQ multiplex PCR, the TCRdb table keeps only in-frame clones and is missing some. The sample lists 60,000 or so clones; 80% to 90% were seen once. Study-wide points: Antigen-driven expansion was suggested because donor-specific Tregs expanded more than all Tregs in tolerant patients. Activated donor B cell expansion appeared to reveal the most relevant donor-specific TCRbeta repertoire.

The CDR3 runs to 15 residues. The V and J ends lost 7 bases and 5 bases, in that order; junction bases with no gene match: 12. Looked up from germline, CDR1 is SNHLY and CDR2 is FYNNEI. This chain connects TRBV2 to TRBJ2-5, with 8 positions matching TRBD1. The source material was Tregs from blood, sampled before the transplant. The origin of this receptor is a human donor who received a combined kidney and bone marrow transplant. Here the CDR3 DNA reads TGTGCCAGCACCGCGTATCAGGGGGCGGGGGAGACCCAGTACTTC. Protein sequence: CASTAYQGAGETQYF.